These 2 T cell receptor beta chains share one sample of origin, sequenced in a study of cytomegalovirus exposure and HLA in healthy donors. Clones were read by immunoSEQ multiplex PCR, and TCRdb kept only the in-frame ones, dropping some. The sample holds around 300,000 clones, just over 85% seen once. Material for sequencing was PBMCs. These receptors were obtained from a woman under 30 in good health and CMV-seronegative.

The chain carries TRBV29-1 and TRBJ1-2, with D possibly matching TRBD1 (5 bases). The V gene's germline CDR1 is SQVTM and CDR2 ANQGSEA. This CDR3 spans 14 amino acids. V lost 4 bases and J 7 bases, leaving 19 bases between the germline ends. The CDR3 coding sequence is TGCAGCGTTGGTATCCCGGGCAGGGAAGCTGGCTACACCTTC. As protein: CSVGIPGREAGYTF.

This chain joins TRBV2 and TRBJ1-1; D might be TRBD1 (6 bases). V was clipped by 5 bases and J by 1 base, with 17 bases between them. Germline lookup yields CDR1 SNHLY and CDR2 FYNNEI. CDR3 length: 16 amino acids. The DNA of the CDR3 is TGTGCCAGCAGTTCTAGGCCACAGGGCGGGAACACTGAAGCTTTCTTT. As protein: CASSSRPQGGNTEAFF.